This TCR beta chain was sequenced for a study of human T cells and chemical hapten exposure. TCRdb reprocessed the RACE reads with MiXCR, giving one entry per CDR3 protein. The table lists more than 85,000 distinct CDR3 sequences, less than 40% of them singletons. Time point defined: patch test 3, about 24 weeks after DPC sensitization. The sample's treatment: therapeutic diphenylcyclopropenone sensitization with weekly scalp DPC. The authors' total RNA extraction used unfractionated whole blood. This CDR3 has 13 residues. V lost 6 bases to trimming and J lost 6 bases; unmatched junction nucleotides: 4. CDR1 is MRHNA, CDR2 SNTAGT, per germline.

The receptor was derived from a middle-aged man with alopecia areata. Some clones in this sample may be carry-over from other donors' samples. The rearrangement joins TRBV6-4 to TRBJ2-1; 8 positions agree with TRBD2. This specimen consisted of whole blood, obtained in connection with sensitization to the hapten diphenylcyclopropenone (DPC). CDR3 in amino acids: CASSSGSSNEQFF. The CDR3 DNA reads TGTGCCAGCAGCAGCGGGAGCTCCAATGAGCAGTTCTTC.